One sample yielded the 13 T cell receptor beta chains listed below, sequenced in a study of T cell responses to AZD1222 COVID-19 vaccine. Clones were read by immunoSEQ multiplex PCR, and TCRdb kept only the in-frame ones, dropping some. The table shows some 120,000 clones, with more than 85% occurring only once. The sequenced sample was peripheral blood, obtained on day 0 of AZD1222 vaccination. The receptors stem from an adult in good health.

This sequence joins TRBV5-4 and TRBJ1-4, with a weak D call TRBD1 (6 bases). CDR1 is SGHNT, CDR2 YYREEE, per germline (reference sequence). Deletions cut 5 bases from V and 5 bases from J, with 13 bases between. The CDR3 is 14 amino acids. The CDR3 loop reads CASSSDRINEKLFF. The CDR3 nucleotides are TGTGCCAGCAGTTCCGACAGGATAAATGAAAAACTGTTTTTT.

The genes are TRBV9 and TRBJ2-1; TRBD1 aligns across 12 bases. Germline V gene lookup returns CDR1 SGDLS and CDR2 YYNGEE. The CDR3 loop spans 15 amino acids. V was pared by 0 bases and J by 9 bases, with 4 bases of the junction left unmatched. The CDR3 region is CASSVEGQGAGEQFF. CDR3 in DNA: TGTGCCAGCAGCGTAGAGGGACAGGGGGCCGGTGAGCAGTTCTTC.

This sequence joins TRBV3-1 (or the pseudogene TRBV3-2) and TRBJ2-7, with 13 bases fitting TRBD2. V dropped 7 bases and J dropped 2; count of bases not matched to a gene: 2. Germline CDR1 LGHDT, CDR2 YNNKEL (reference sequence). The CDR3 totals 14 residues. The CDR3 nucleotides read TGTGCCAGCACCACTAGCGGGGGGGCCTACGAGCAGTACTTC. Its translation: CASTTSGGAYEQYF.

The chain employs TRBV9 and TRBJ1-4, with 9 bases identical to TRBD1. With 4 bases clipped from V and 7 bases from J, the junction kept 8 bases outside the gene matches. In germline, CDR1 is SGDLS, CDR2 YYNGEE. The CDR3 loop spans 15 amino acids. The CDR3 sequence is CASSPSGTGFEKLFF. The CDR3 DNA sequence: TGTGCCAGCAGCCCCTCCGGGACAGGGTTTGAAAAACTGTTTTTT.

The chain is built from TRBV5-1 and TRBJ1-1, with TRBD1 matching 8 bases. Per germline, CDR1 SGHRS and CDR2 YFSETQ. V lost 3 bases to trimming and J lost 1 base; unmatched junction nucleotides: 5. The CDR3 covers 15 residues. Here the CDR3 reads CASSSGGTGNTEAFF. The CDR3 nucleotides are TGCGCCAGCAGCTCAGGCGGGACAGGGAACACTGAAGCTTTCTTT.

The V call is TRBV30, the J call TRBJ1-2; no firm D call. The CDR3 spans 12 residues. The ends were cut back, 3 bases at V and 2 bases at J, with 7 bases in the middle. Germline CDR1 and CDR2: GTSNPN and SVGIG (reference sequence). CDR3 in DNA: TGTGCCTGGAGCGAGCAGAACTATGGCTACACCTTC. The encoded protein is CAWSEQNYGYTF.

In DNA, the CDR3 is TGTGCCAGCAGCCCTCTAGCGGGGACGAGCTCCTACGAGCAGTACTTC. Translated, it gives CASSPLAGTSSYEQYF. The chain has TRBV9 and TRBJ2-7, with 9 bases matching TRBD2. Per the germline V gene, CDR1 is SGDLS and CDR2 is YYNGEE. This CDR3 spans 16 amino acids. The trim removed 4 bases at V and 0 bases at J, leaving 8 bases unmatched.

V gene TRBV7-2 combines with J gene TRBJ2-6, with D maybe TRBD1 (6 bases). CDR3 length: 15 residues. V lost 4 bases, J lost 2 bases, and 9 bases lay in between. Germline values: CDR1 SGHTA, CDR2 FQGNSA. As DNA, the CDR3 is TGTGCCAGCAGCTCCCCAGGGGCTGGGGCCAACGTCCTGACTTTC. This sequence encodes CASSSPGAGANVLTF.

This chain joins TRBV3-1 (or the pseudogene TRBV3-2) and TRBJ2-5; D gene unclear. Trimming removed 1 base from V and 5 bases from J, with 11 bases in between. Germline-derived CDR1 and CDR2 are LGHDT and YNNKEL (reference sequence). CDR3 size: 14 residues. CDR3 residues: CASSQALARETQYF. The CDR3 DNA is TGTGCCAGCAGCCAAGCTCTTGCCCGCGAGACCCAGTACTTC.

This clone is a singleton in its sample. CDR3 coding DNA: TGTGCCAGCAGCCCCGGCTCCCAGCCCCAGCATTTT. Its translation is CASSPGSQPQHF. This chain uses TRBV7-8 with TRBJ1-5, with D uncertain. This CDR3 comprises 12 residues. Trimming removed 5 bases from V and 7 bases from J, with 9 bases in between. The germline V gene has CDR1 SGHVS and CDR2 FQNEAQ.

This chain joins TRBV29-1 and TRBJ1-5; D gene uncertain. Trimming left V 5 bases short and J 5 bases short, with 13 bases between. The CDR3 has 13 amino acids. Germline-derived CDR1 and CDR2 are SQVTM and ANQGSEA. This CDR3 is CSVSDLRDQPQHF. The CDR3 DNA is TGCAGCGTTTCCGACCTAAGGGATCAGCCCCAGCATTTT.

This clone has only one observation. V gene TRBV6-5 combines with J gene TRBJ1-6; TRBD1 matches 8 bases. V was pared by 6 bases and J by 8 bases, with 6 bases of the junction left unmatched. CDR1 and CDR2 (germline): MNHEY, SVGAGI. The CDR3 is made up of 14 amino acids. The CDR3 region is CASRSGGADSPLHF. DNA for the CDR3: TGTGCCAGCAGATCAGGGGGCGCGGATTCACCCCTCCACTTT.

This clone appeared a few times. V usage is TRBV28 and J usage is TRBJ1-3; D might be TRBD1 (6 bases). V shed 2 bases and J shed 2 bases, with 10 bases lying between them. CDR3 length equals 15 residues. Germline V gene lookup returns CDR1 MDHEN and CDR2 SYDVKM. CDR3 sequence (DNA): TGTGCCAGCAGTTTAATGGGGGCGGCTGGAAACACCATATATTTT. This encodes CASSLMGAAGNTIYF. The whole variable domain, filled in from reference TRBV28 and TRBJ1-3, reads DVKVTQSSRYLVKRTGEKVFLECVQDMDHENMFWYRQDPGLGLRLIYFSYDVKMKEKGDIPEGYSVSREKKERFSLILESASTNQTSMYLCASSLMGAAGNTIYFGEGSWLTVV.